The entry that follows covers one T cell receptor (beta chain) sequence. Its antigen is unknown. The sample comes from a study of OX40 agonist ivuxolimab in advanced cancers. Overall study findings and caveats: Clonal expansion by week 6 occurred in CD4+ and CD8+ blood T cells (at 0.1 to 3.0 mg/kg). In CD8+ T cells, expanded clones were on average more numerous than in CD4+.

Autoimmune disease history or systemic immunosuppression barred patients. CDR1 LNHNV and CDR2 YYDKDF come from the germline V gene (reference sequence). This CDR3 is 21 amino acids long. With 3 bases removed from V and 0 bases from J, the gap between germline ends came to 27 bases. Sequencing was performed with immunoSEQ multiplex PCR; in TCRdb, only in-frame clones are kept and a portion is missing. The sample has tens of thousands of clones; 87% are singletons. The material sequenced was CD4+ or CD8+ T cells sorted from blood, taken in a trial of the OX40 agonist ivuxolimab. V usage is TRBV15 and J usage is TRBJ1-5; a possible D gene is TRBD1 (6 bases). The source of this sequence is an adult with an advanced solid tumor such as melanoma, head and neck, liver or kidney cancer. CDR3 sequence reads: CATSSPRSRGSPAGSNQPQHF. CDR3 sequence (DNA): TGTGCCACCAGCAGTCCCCGGTCCAGGGGCTCCCCAGCGGGTAGCAATCAGCCCCAGCATTTT.